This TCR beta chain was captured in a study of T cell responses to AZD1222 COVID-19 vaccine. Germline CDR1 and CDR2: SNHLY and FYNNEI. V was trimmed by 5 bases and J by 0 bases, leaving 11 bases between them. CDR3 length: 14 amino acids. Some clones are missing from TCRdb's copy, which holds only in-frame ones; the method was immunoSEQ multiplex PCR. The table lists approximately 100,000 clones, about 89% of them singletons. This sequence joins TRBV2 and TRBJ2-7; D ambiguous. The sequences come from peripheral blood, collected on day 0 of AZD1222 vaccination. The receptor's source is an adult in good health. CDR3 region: CASSPDSYSYEQYF. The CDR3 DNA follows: TGTGCCAGCAGTCCCGACTCCTACTCCTACGAGCAGTACTTC.